What follows is one T cell receptor beta chain and its context. This clonotype appeared a few times. The antigen it recognizes is unknown. No much larger clone exists at a distance of one base, and base qualities are not known. The sample comes from a study of early T cells in non-severe SARS-CoV-2 infection (dated by TCRdb to the early 2020s). Regarding the study in general: TCR sequencing used bulk RNA from unsorted whole blood, so alpha and beta chains could not be paired.

CDR1 and CDR2 were assigned from the germline V gene as SGHTA and FQGNSA. The junction shows trimming of 10 bases on V and 1 base on J, and the gene matches do not reach 6 bases of it. The CDR3, from cysteine to phenylalanine, totals 14 residues. Just the 42-base CDR3 DNA is kept, in frame starting at base 1. Receptors were amplified or captured by 5' RACE. These reads were obtained on a NextSeq 500. The TCR library protocol attached unique molecular identifiers to individual cDNA molecules to correct for sequencing error and PCR bias. TCR alpha and beta chains were both sequenced, and the abundances of alpha and beta sequences in each sample were closely correlated with each other. The original pipeline was this. Decombinator V4 was used to annotate the V gene, J gene and CDR3 of the TCR sequences. Expanded TCRs were defined as changing significantly between any two time points under a Poisson model with p below 0.0001. TCR abundances were normalised to the total number of TCRs sequenced per sample and expressed as counts per million. TRAV1-2 paired with TRAJ12, TRAJ20 or TRAJ33 defined MAIT TCRs, while TRAV10 paired with TRAJ18 defined iNKT TCRs. A search of VDJdb, accessed on 1 November 2021, was run for TCRs annotated to CMV, EBV and SARS-CoV-2, with TCRs annotated for multiple antigens excluded. In TCRdb, the public reads were trimmed at Q25 with fastp and aligned with MiXCR, with productive beta chains retained. Every distinct CDR3 protein forms one entry, paired with its most common genes and DNA. What appears here as the V and J calls and clone size reflects TCRdb's work, not the paper's. The sample table shows tens of thousands of distinct CDR3 sequences, and 9% to 15% are seen once. The ten largest clones capture 1.5% to 2% of the sample.

A case-control design nested within a healthcare worker cohort in London, UK, was used, with weekly nasopharyngeal swab PCR tests and blood sampling performed. Between 23 and 31 March 2020, the week of the UK lockdown, healthcare workers were enrolled and then followed up weekly for as long as 16 weeks. Overall study results and their limits: VDJdb matching was skewed toward anti-spike CD8 responses and likely underestimated virus-specific expansions by missing private and CD4 specificities.

This chain is built from TRBV7-2 and TRBJ2-2; TRBD1 agrees with 7 junctional bases. The receptor was isolated from an adult who was a healthcare worker with PCR-confirmed SARS-CoV-2 infection or an uninfected control (not recorded which). The sample was whole blood. In nucleotides, the sequence is TGTGCCACCCCCGGGACAGTGAACACCGGGGAGCTGTTTTTT. Its product reads: CATPGTVNTGELFF.